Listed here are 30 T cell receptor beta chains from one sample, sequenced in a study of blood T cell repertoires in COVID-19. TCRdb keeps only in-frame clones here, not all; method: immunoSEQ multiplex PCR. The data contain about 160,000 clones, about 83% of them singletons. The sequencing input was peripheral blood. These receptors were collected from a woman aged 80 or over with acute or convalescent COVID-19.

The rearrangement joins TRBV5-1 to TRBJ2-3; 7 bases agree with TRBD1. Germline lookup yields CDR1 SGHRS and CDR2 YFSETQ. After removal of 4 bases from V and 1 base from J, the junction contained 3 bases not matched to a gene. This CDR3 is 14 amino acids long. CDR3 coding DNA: TGCGCCAGCAGCGCAGGACAGGGCACAGATACGCAGTATTTT. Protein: CASSAGQGTDTQYF.

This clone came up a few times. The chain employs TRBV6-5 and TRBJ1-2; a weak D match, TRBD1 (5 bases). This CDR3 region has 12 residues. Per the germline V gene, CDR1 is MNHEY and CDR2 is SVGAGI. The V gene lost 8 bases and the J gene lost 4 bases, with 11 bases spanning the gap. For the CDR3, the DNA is TGTGCCAGCTTATCCCAGGGCTATGGCTACACCTTC. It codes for CASLSQGYGYTF.

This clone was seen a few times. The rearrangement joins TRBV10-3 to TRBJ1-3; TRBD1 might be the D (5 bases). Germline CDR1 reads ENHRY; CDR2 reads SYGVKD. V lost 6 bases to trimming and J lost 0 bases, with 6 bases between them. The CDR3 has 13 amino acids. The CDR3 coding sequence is TGTGCCATCAGGGACACCTCTGGAAACACCATATATTTT. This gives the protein CAIRDTSGNTIYF.

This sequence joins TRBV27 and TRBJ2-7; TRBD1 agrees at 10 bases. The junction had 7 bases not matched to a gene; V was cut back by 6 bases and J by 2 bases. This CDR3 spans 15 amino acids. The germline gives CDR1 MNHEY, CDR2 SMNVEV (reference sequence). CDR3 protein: CASRLGGQGPYEQYF. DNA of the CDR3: TGTGCCAGCAGACTGGGGGGACAGGGGCCCTACGAGCAGTACTTC.

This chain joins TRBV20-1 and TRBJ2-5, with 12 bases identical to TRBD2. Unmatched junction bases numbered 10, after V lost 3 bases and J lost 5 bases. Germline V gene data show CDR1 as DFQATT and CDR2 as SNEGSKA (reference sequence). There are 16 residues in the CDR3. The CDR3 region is CSASGASGRADETQYF. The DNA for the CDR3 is TGCAGTGCTAGTGGGGCTAGCGGGAGGGCAGATGAGACCCAGTACTTC.

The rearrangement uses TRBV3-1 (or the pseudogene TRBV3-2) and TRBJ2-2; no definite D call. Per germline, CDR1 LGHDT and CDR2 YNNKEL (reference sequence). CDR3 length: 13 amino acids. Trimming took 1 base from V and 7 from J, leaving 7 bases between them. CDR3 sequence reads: CASSQVRIGELFF. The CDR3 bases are TGTGCCAGCAGCCAAGTGAGGATCGGGGAGCTGTTTTTT.

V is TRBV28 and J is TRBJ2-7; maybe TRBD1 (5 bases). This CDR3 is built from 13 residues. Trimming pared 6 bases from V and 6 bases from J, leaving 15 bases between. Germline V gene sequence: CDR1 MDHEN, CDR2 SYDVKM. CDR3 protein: CASSTDRAREQYF. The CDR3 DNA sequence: TGTGCCAGCAGCACCGACAGAGCCCGCGAGCAGTACTTC.

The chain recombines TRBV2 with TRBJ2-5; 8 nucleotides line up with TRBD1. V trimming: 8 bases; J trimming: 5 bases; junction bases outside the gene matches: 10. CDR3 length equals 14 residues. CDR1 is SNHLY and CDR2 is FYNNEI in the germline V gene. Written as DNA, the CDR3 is TGTGCCAGCGGTCGACAGGGGCAGGCGGAGACCCAGTACTTC. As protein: CASGRQGQAETQYF.

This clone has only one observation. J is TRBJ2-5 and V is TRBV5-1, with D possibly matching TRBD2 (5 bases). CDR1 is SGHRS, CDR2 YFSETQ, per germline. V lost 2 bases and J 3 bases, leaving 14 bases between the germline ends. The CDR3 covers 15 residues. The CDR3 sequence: CASSFSRGREETQYF. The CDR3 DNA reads TGCGCCAGCAGCTTTTCTAGAGGGCGGGAAGAGACCCAGTACTTC.

CDR3 sequence (DNA): TGCGCCAGCAGCCAAGTATTTCAGCGGGGGCCCAATCAGCCCCAGCATTTT. Translation gives CASSQVFQRGPNQPQHF. The chain recombines TRBV4-1 with TRBJ1-5; tentatively, D is TRBD1 (6 bases). Looked up from germline, CDR1 is MGHRA and CDR2 is YSYEKL. V gave up 1 base and J gave up 3 bases, with 16 bases separating them. The CDR3 spans 17 residues.

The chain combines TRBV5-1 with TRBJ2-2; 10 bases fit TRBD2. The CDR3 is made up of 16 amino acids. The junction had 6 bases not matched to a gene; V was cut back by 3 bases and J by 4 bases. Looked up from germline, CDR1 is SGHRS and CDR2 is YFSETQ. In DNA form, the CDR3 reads TGCGCCAGCAGCTGGGCTAGCGGGAGTAGCACCGGGGAGCTGTTTTTT. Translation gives CASSWASGSSTGELFF. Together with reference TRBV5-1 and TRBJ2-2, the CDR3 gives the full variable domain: KAGVTQTPRYLIKTRGQQVTLSCSPISGHRSVSWYQQTPGQGLQFLFEYFSETQRNKGNFPGRFSGRQFSNSRSEMNVSTLELGDSALYLCASSWASGSSTGELFFGEGSRLTVL.

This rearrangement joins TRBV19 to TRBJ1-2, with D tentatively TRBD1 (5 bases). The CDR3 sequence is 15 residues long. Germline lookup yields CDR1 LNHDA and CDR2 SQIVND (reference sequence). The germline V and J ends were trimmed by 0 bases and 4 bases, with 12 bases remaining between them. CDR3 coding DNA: TGTGCCAGTAGTATAGATGGGGGGAAACCCTATGGCTACACCTTC. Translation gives CASSIDGGKPYGYTF.

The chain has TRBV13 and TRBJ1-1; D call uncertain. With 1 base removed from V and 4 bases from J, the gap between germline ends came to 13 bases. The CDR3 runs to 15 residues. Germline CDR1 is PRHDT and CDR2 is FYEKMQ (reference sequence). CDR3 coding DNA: TGTGCCAGCAGCTTAGCGGTGAGAGGGAGCACTGAAGCTTTCTTT. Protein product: CASSLAVRGSTEAFF. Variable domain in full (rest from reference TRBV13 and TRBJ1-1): AAGVIQSPRHLIKEKRETATLKCYPIPRHDTVYWYQQGPGQDPQFLISFYEKMQSDKGSIPDRFSAQQFSDYHSELNMSSLELGDSALYFCASSLAVRGSTEAFFGQGTRLTVV.

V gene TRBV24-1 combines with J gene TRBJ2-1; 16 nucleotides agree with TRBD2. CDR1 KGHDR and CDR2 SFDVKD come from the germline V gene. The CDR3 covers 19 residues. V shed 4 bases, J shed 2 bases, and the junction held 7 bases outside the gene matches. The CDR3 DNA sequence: TGTGCCACCAGTGAACTCGGGACTAGCGGGAGGGCCGCCTACAATGAGCAGTTCTTC. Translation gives CATSELGTSGRAAYNEQFF.

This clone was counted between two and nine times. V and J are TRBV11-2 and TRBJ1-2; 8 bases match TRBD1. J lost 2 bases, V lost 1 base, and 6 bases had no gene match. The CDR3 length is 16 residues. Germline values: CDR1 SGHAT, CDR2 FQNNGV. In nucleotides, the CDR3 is TGTGCCAGCAGCTTAGCCGGGACAGGATCGAACTATGGCTACACCTTC. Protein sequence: CASSLAGTGSNYGYTF.

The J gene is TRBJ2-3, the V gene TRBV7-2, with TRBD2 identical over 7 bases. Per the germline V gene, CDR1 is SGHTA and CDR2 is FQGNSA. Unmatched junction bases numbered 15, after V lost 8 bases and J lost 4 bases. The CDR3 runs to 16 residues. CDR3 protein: CASPPLGGTGSDTQYF. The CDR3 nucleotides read TGTGCCAGCCCCCCCTTGGGGGGGACCGGGTCAGATACGCAGTATTTT.

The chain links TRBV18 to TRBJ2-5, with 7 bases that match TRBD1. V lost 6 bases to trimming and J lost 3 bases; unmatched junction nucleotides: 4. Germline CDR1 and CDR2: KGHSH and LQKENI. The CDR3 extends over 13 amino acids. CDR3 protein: CASSWTGEETQYF. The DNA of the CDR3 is TGTGCCAGCTCCTGGACAGGAGAAGAGACCCAGTACTTC.

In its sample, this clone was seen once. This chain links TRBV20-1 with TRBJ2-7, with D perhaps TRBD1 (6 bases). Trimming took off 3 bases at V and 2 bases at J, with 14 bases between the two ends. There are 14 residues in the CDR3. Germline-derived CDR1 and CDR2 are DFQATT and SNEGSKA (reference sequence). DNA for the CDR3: TGCAGTGCTAGTCTTCAGGGGTTGCCCTACGAGCAGTACTTC. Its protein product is CSASLQGLPYEQYF.

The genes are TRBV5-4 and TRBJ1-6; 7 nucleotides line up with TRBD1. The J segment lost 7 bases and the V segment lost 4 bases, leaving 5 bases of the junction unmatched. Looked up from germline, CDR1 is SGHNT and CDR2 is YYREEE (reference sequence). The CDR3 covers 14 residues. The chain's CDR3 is CASSPRQGNSPLHF. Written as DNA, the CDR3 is TGTGCCAGCAGCCCCCGACAGGGAAATTCACCCCTCCACTTT.

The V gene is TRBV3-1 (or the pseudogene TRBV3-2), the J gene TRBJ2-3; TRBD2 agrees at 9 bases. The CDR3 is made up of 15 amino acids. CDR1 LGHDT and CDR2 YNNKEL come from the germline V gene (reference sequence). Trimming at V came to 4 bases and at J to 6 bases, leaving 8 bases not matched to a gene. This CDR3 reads CASSPPSGIGDTQYF. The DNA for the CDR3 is TGTGCCAGCAGCCCCCCTAGCGGGATAGGCGATACGCAGTATTTT.

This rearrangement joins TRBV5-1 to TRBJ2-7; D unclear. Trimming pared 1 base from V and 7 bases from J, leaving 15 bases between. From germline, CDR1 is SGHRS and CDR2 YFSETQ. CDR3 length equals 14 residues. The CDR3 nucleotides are TGCGCCAGCAGCTTGTCTGGAAGCCCCGGGGAGCAGTACTTC. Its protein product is CASSLSGSPGEQYF.

CDR3 bases: TGTGCCAGCAAGACTAGCGCGATTTACGAGCAGTACTTC. Protein product: CASKTSAIYEQYF. This sequence joins TRBV2 and TRBJ2-7; 8 nucleotides match TRBD2. The CDR3 is 13 amino acids. Germline CDR1 SNHLY, CDR2 FYNNEI. J lost 4 bases, V lost 7 bases, and 6 bases had no gene match.

As DNA, the CDR3 is TGTGCCAGCAGCTCTCGGACAGGGGTGACATACGAGCAGTACTTC. As protein: CASSSRTGVTYEQYF. The J gene is TRBJ2-7, the V gene TRBV5-4; 9 bases match TRBD1. The length of the CDR3 is 15 residues. V dropped 3 bases and J dropped 4; count of bases not matched to a gene: 8. Germline CDR1 and CDR2: SGHNT and YYREEE (reference sequence).

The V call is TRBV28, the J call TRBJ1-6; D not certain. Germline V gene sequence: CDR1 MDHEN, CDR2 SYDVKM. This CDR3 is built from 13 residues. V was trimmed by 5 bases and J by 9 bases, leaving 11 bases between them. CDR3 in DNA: TGTGCCAGCAGTATCCAGGTCGTTTCACCCCTCCACTTT. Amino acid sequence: CASSIQVVSPLHF.

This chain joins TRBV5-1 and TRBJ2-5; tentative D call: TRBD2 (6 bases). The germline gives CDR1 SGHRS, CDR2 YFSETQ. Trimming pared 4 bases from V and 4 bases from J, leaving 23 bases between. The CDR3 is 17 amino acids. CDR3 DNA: TGCGCCAGCAGCCTGTTGGTTGGACCCGGGACTTCAGAGACCCAGTACTTC. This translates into CASSLLVGPGTSETQYF. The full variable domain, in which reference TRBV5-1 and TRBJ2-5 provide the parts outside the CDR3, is KAGVTQTPRYLIKTRGQQVTLSCSPISGHRSVSWYQQTPGQGLQFLFEYFSETQRNKGNFPGRFSGRQFSNSRSEMNVSTLELGDSALYLCASSLLVGPGTSETQYFGPGTRLLVL.

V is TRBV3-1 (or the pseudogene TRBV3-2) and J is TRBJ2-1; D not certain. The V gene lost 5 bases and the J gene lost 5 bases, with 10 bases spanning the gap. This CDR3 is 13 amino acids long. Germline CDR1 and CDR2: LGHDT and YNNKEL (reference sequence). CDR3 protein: CASSNLEDNEQFF. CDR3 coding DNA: TGTGCCAGCAGCAACTTAGAGGACAATGAGCAGTTCTTC.

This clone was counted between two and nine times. CDR3 in DNA: TGTGCCAGCCAACAGGGAGTTAACTATGGCTACACCTTC. It yields the protein CASQQGVNYGYTF. The chain links TRBV18 to TRBJ1-2; a possible D gene is TRBD1 (6 bases). The CDR3 loop spans 13 amino acids. Between the trimmed V and J ends, which lost 8 bases and 1 base, there was a span of 11 bases. Germline assignment: CDR1 KGHSH and CDR2 LQKENI.

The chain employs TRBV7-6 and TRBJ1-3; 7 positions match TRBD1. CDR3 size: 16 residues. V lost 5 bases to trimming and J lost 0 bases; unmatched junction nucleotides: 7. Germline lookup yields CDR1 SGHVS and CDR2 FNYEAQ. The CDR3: CASSQAGTASGNTIYF. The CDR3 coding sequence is TGTGCCAGCAGCCAAGCCGGGACAGCCTCTGGAAACACCATATATTTT. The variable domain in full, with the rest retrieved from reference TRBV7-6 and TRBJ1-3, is GAGVSQSPRYKVTKRGQDVALRCDPISGHVSLYWYRQALGQGPEFLTYFNYEAQQDKSGLPNDRFSAERPEGSISTLTIQRTEQRDSAMYRCASSQAGTASGNTIYFGEGSWLTVV.

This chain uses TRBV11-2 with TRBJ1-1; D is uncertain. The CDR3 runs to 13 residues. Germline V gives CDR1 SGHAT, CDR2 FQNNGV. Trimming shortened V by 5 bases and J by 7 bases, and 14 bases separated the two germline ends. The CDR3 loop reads CASSILGVIEAFF. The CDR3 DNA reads TGTGCCAGCAGCATCCTCGGGGTGATTGAAGCTTTCTTT.

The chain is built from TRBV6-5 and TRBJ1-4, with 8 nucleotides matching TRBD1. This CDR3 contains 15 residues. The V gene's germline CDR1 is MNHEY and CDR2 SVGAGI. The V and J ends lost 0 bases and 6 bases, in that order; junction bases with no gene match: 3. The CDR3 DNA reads TGTGCCAGCAGTTACTCGGACAGGGCGGATGAAAAACTGTTTTTT. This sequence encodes CASSYSDRADEKLFF.